This TCR beta chain came from a study of shared clonotypes between healthy human individuals. At the level of the study: Donors consisted of two women and a few men between 18 and 49. Whole-study findings and limits: Non-shared clonotypes showed lower generation probabilities than clonotypes common to all four donors. When naive CD4 clonotypes were compared across a few donors, approximately 5% were shared.

V lost 0 bases and J lost 5, with 13 bases in between. Per the germline V gene, CDR1 is SEHNR and CDR2 is FQNEAQ (reference sequence). This CDR3 contains 15 residues. Sequencing used immunoSEQ multiplex PCR; TCRdb keeps in-frame clones, though not all of them. The repertoire holds roughly 1,800,000 clones, just under 95% seen once, with under 1.5% in the top ten. In the naive CD8 group, cells lacked CD45RO and were positively selected for CCR7, so terminally differentiated effector memory CD45RA+ cells were left out. The healthy adult donors were HIV-negative and reported no recent acute infections or vaccinations. A note on this clone: The antigen remains unidentified.

The V gene is TRBV7-9, the J gene TRBJ2-5; no clear D. Sequencing was done on a sample of naive CD8+ T cells sorted from blood. This TCR was sampled from a man aged 18 to 30 in good health. CDR3 in amino acids: CASSLALGSDETQYF. The CDR3 region has the DNA TGTGCCAGCAGCTTAGCGTTGGGTAGTGATGAGACCCAGTACTTC.